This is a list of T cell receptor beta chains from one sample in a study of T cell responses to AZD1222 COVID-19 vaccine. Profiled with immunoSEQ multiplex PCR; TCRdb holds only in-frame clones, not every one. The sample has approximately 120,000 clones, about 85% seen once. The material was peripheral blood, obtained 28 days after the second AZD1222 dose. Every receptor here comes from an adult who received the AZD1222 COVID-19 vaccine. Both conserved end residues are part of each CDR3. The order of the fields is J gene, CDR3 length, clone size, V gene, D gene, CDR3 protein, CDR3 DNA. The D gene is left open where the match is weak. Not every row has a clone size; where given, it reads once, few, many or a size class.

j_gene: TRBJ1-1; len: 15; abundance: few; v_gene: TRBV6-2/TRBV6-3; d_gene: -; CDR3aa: CASSYSGGSSTEAFF; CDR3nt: TGTGCCAGCAGTTACTCGGGAGGATCGAGCACTGAAGCTTTCTTT
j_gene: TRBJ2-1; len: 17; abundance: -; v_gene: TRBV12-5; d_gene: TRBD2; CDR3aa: CASGFAPLGGYYNEQFF; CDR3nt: TGTGCTAGTGGTTTCGCTCCGCTCGGGGGGTACTACAATGAGCAGTTCTTC
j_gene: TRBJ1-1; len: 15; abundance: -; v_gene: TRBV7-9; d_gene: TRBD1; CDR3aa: CASSLGQGAGTEAFF; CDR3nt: TGTGCCAGCAGCTTAGGTCAGGGGGCAGGGACTGAAGCTTTCTTT
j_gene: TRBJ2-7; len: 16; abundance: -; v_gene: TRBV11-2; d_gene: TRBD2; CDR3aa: CASSLDYAGGAYEQYF; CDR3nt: TGTGCCAGCAGCTTAGATTACGCGGGGGGGGCCTACGAGCAGTACTTC
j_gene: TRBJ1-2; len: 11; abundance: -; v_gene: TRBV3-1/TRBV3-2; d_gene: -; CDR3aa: CASSREYGYTF; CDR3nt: TGTGCCAGCAGCCGCGAATATGGCTACACCTTC
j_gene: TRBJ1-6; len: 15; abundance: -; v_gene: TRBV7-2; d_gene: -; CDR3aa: CASSGPDRGNSPLHF; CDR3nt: TGTGCCAGCAGCGGCCCCGACAGAGGTAATTCACCCCTCCACTTT
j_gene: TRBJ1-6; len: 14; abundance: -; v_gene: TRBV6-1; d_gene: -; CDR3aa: CASSERQIGSPLHF; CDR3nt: TGTGCCAGCAGTGAACGACAGATCGGTTCACCCCTCCACTTT
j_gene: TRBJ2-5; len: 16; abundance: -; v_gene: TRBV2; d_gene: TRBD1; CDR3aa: CASSGPGTGNEETQYF; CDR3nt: TGTGCCAGCAGTGGTCCAGGGACAGGGAACGAAGAGACCCAGTACTTC
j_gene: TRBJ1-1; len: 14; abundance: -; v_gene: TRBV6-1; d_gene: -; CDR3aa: CASSDNSPYTEAFF; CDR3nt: TGTGCCAGCAGTGATAACAGTCCATACACTGAAGCTTTCTTT
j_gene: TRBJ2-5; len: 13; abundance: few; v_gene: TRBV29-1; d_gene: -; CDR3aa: CSVESDSRETQYF; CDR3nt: TGCAGCGTTGAATCGGACAGCCGGGAGACCCAGTACTTC
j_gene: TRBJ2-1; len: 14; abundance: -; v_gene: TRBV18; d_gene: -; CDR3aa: CASSPTGADNEQFF; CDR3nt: TGTGCCAGCTCACCCACCGGGGCTGACAATGAGCAGTTCTTC
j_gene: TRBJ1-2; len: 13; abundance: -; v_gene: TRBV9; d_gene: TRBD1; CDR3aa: CASSPDREYGYTF; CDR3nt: TGTGCCAGCAGCCCCGACAGGGAGTATGGCTACACCTTC
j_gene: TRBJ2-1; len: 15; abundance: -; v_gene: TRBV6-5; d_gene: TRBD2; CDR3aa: CASSPSGGAFNEQFF; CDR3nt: TGTGCCAGCAGTCCTAGCGGGGGGGCATTCAATGAGCAGTTCTTC
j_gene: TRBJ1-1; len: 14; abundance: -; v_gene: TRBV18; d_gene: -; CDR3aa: CASSPVKGHTEAFF; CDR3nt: TGTGCCAGCTCACCTGTAAAGGGGCATACTGAAGCTTTCTTT
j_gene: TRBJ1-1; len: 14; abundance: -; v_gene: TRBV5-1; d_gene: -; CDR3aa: CASSSPGTPTEAFF; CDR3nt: TGCGCCAGCAGCTCCCCCGGGACCCCCACTGAAGCTTTCTTT
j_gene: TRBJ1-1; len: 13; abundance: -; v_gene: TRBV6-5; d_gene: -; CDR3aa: CASTKITNTEAFF; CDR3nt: TGTGCCAGCACCAAGATAACGAACACTGAAGCTTTCTTT
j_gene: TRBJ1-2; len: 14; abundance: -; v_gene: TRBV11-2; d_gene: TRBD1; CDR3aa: CASSVTGGHYGYTF; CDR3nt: TGTGCCAGCAGCGTGACAGGGGGGCACTATGGCTACACCTTC
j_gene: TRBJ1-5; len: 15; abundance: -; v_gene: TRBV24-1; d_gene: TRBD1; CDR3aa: CATSAGDRVNQPQHF; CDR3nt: TGTGCCACCAGCGCCGGGGACAGGGTCAATCAGCCCCAGCATTTT
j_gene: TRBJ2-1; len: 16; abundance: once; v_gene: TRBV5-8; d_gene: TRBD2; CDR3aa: CASIHSGGASYNEQFF; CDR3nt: TGTGCCAGCATCCATAGCGGGGGGGCATCCTACAATGAGCAGTTCTTC
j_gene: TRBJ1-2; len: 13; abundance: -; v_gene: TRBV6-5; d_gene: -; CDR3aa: CASSSRPESGYTF; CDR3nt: TGTGCCAGCAGTTCCCGGCCCGAGTCGGGCTACACCTTC
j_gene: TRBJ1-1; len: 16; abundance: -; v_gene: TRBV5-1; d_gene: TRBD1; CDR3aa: CASIPDRPTMNTEAFF; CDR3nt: TGCGCCAGCATCCCGGACAGGCCTACAATGAACACTGAAGCTTTCTTT
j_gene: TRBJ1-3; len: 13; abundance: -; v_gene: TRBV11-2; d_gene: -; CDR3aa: CASRQSSGNTIYF; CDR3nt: TGTGCCAGCAGACAGAGCTCTGGAAACACCATATATTTT
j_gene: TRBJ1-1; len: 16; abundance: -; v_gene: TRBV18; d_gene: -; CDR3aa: CASSTDGGFVNTEAFF; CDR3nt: TGTGCCAGCTCTACCGATGGGGGGTTTGTAAACACTGAAGCTTTCTTT
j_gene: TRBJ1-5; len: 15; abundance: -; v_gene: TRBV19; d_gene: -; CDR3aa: CASKAGTSSNQPQHF; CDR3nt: TGTGCCAGCAAAGCCGGGACATCTAGCAATCAGCCCCAGCATTTT
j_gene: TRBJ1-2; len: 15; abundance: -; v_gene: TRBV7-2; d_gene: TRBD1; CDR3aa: CASSTPDRANYGYTF; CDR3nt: TGTGCCAGCAGCACCCCGGACAGGGCCAACTATGGCTACACCTTC
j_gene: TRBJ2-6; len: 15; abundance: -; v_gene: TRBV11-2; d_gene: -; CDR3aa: CASSHGGAGANVLTF; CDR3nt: TGTGCCAGCAGCCACGGGGGCGCTGGGGCCAACGTCCTGACTTTC
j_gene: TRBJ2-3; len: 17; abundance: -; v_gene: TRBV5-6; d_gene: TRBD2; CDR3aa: CASSLFLAASSTDTQYF; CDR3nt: TGTGCCAGCAGCCTATTTCTAGCGGCCTCTAGCACAGATACGCAGTATTTT
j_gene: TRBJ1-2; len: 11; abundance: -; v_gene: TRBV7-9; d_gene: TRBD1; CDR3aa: CASSKDRGGTF; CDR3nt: TGTGCCAGCAGTAAAGACAGGGGGGGCACCTTC